This T cell receptor beta chain was sequenced during a study of blood T cell repertoires in COVID-19. Original processing methods: Amplification of reference gene primers provided the estimated nucleated cell counts. The data were produced by immunoSEQ multiplex PCR, yet TCRdb's version contains in-frame clones alone and is incomplete. D and trimming come from the DNA, and the V and J calls and clone size come from that table. Of approximately 99,000 clones listed, about 88% are singletons. Per germline, CDR1 SGHNT and CDR2 YYREEE (reference sequence). This CDR3 is built from 15 residues. Trimming took off 4 bases at V and 5 bases at J, with 18 bases between the two ends.

This sequence joins TRBV5-4 and TRBJ1-2; D unclear. Sequenced input: peripheral blood. The TCR comes from a human donor in a cohort sampled during active COVID-19. CDR3 residues: CASSPVGRHDYGYTF. Here the CDR3 DNA reads TGTGCCAGCAGCCCTGTTGGGAGGCACGATTATGGCTACACCTTC.